One and the same sample provided the 32 T cell receptor beta chains below, sequenced in a study of blood T cell repertoires in COVID-19. Here immunoSEQ multiplex PCR was the method, and the copy in TCRdb shows in-frame clones only, minus some. The data hold more than 150,000 clones, with under 80% observed a single time. The sequencing sample was made of peripheral blood. The receptors were sampled from a man aged 50 to 60 who had recovered from COVID-19.

This clone was seen only a few times. V usage is TRBV6-5 and J usage is TRBJ1-5, with D unclear. CDR1 is MNHEY, CDR2 SVGAGI, per germline. Trimming removed 8 bases from V and 7 bases from J, with 15 bases in between. The CDR3 consists of 13 residues. CDR3 residues: CASARRLRQPQHF. The CDR3 DNA is TGTGCCAGCGCGCGGCGCTTGCGGCAGCCCCAGCATTTT.

This sequence joins TRBV9 and TRBJ1-3; D is ambiguous. This CDR3 has 15 amino acids. Looked up from germline, CDR1 is SGDLS and CDR2 is YYNGEE. V gave up 0 bases and J gave up 0 bases, with 7 bases separating them. The CDR3 loop is CASSVASGSGNTIYF. CDR3 in DNA: TGTGCCAGCAGCGTAGCTTCAGGCTCTGGAAACACCATATATTTT.

This chain joins TRBV4-2 and TRBJ2-2, with 10 bases aligning to TRBD2. Looked up from germline, CDR1 is LGHNA and CDR2 is YNFKEQ. This CDR3 comprises 17 residues. The V and J ends lost 3 bases and 3 bases, in that order; junction bases with no gene match: 7. The CDR3 coding sequence is TGTGCCAGCAGCCAGGAAATAGCGGGAGGAGACACCGGGGAGCTGTTTTTT. Translated, it gives CASSQEIAGGDTGELFF.

This clone was seen only once. The chain has TRBV18 and TRBJ2-1, with D hard to call. The V end lost 1 base, the J end lost 0 bases, and 7 bases lay between the germline ends. CDR3 size: 15 residues. Germline lookup yields CDR1 KGHSH and CDR2 LQKENI. The CDR3 DNA reads TGTGCCAGCTCACCACTACACAACTCCTACAATGAGCAGTTCTTC. Protein sequence: CASSPLHNSYNEQFF.

V and J are TRBV9 and TRBJ1-1, with D unclear. This CDR3 spans 13 amino acids. Trimming cost V 3 bases and J 2 bases, with 8 bases left between them. From germline, CDR1 is SGDLS and CDR2 YYNGEE. This CDR3 is CASSDRHNTEAFF. The CDR3 bases are TGTGCCAGCAGCGACAGACACAACACTGAAGCTTTCTTT. Combining the CDR3 with reference TRBV9 and TRBJ1-1 gives the whole variable domain DSGVTQTPKHLITATGQRVTLRCSPRSGDLSVYWYQQSLDQGLQFLIQYYNGEERAKGNILERFSAQQFPDLHSELNLSSLELGDSALYFCASSDRHNTEAFFGQGTRLTVV.

This rearrangement joins TRBV19 to TRBJ2-1, with 12 bases lining up with TRBD2. V dropped 6 bases and J dropped 6; count of bases not matched to a gene: 6. Germline V lookup: CDR1 LNHDA, CDR2 SQIVND (reference sequence). The CDR3 runs 15 residues. The DNA of the CDR3 is TGTGCCAGTAGCATGACTAGCGGGAGAAGCAATGAGCAGTTCTTC. This codes for CASSMTSGRSNEQFF.

The chain uses TRBV3-1 (or the pseudogene TRBV3-2) and TRBJ2-3, with D perhaps TRBD1 (5 bases). CDR3 length equals 13 residues. Germline assignment: CDR1 LGHDT and CDR2 YNNKEL (reference sequence). V was pared by 1 base and J by 5 bases, with 7 bases between. CDR3 residues: CASSQVGRDTQYF. The CDR3 DNA reads TGTGCCAGCAGCCAAGTGGGGCGAGATACGCAGTATTTT.

J is TRBJ2-2 and V is TRBV5-1; TRBD2 matches at 8 bases. Germline trimming cut 4 bases from V and 4 bases from J; bases unmatched to any gene: 6. Germline V gene sequence: CDR1 SGHRS, CDR2 YFSETQ. The CDR3 runs to 15 residues. The CDR3 DNA sequence: TGCGCCAGCAGCACGGGACTAGTTACCACCGGGGAGCTGTTTTTT. It is translated as CASSTGLVTTGELFF.

The V and J genes are TRBV28 and TRBJ1-6; 8 bases line up with TRBD1. The germline gives CDR1 MDHEN, CDR2 SYDVKM. The V segment lost 7 bases and the J segment 5 bases; nucleotides outside the gene matches: 7. CDR3 size: 15 residues. The CDR3: CASTLRTGNNSPLHF. The CDR3 DNA sequence: TGTGCCAGCACCCTTAGGACAGGGAATAATTCACCCCTCCACTTT.

This clone was seen more than once but under ten times. V and J are TRBV6-5 and TRBJ2-7; a weak D match, TRBD1 (7 bases). With 5 bases removed from V and 2 bases from J, the gap between germline ends came to 16 bases. CDR3 length: 15 residues. Germline values: CDR1 MNHEY, CDR2 SVGAGI. As DNA, the CDR3 is TGTGCCAGCAGTCCCAGGGGGGACTCTACCTACGAGCAGTACTTC. Encoded protein: CASSPRGDSTYEQYF.

This clone came up once. As DNA, the CDR3 is TGTGCCAGCAGCGCGGGACAGGGTAATTTTTACGAGCAGTACTTC. Amino acid sequence: CASSAGQGNFYEQYF. The chain joins TRBV9 to TRBJ2-7, with TRBD1 identical over 9 bases. CDR3 length: 15 amino acids. The germline V gene encodes CDR1 SGDLS and CDR2 YYNGEE. V shed 3 bases, J shed 4 bases, and the junction held 8 bases outside the gene matches.

The J gene is TRBJ2-5, the V gene TRBV7-2, with TRBD2 identical over 8 bases. The junction had 17 bases not matched to a gene; V was cut back by 2 bases and J by 6 bases. The CDR3 has 18 residues. Germline lookup yields CDR1 SGHTA and CDR2 FQGNSA. The CDR3 spells CASSLQPQGAGVQKTQYF. In nucleotides, the CDR3 is TGTGCCAGCAGCTTACAGCCCCAAGGAGCGGGAGTTCAAAAGACCCAGTACTTC.

The rearrangement uses TRBV4-2 and TRBJ2-7, with TRBD1 matching over 9 bases. J gave up 3 bases and V 0 bases, and 9 bases lay outside the gene matches. Germline CDR1 LGHNA, CDR2 YNFKEQ. The CDR3 runs to 17 residues. CDR3 amino acids: CASSQDAAGTGNYEQYF. Written as DNA, the CDR3 is TGTGCCAGCAGCCAAGATGCAGCCGGGACAGGGAACTACGAGCAGTACTTC.

The chain has TRBV30 and TRBJ1-3; D not resolved. The V and J ends lost 0 bases and 0 bases respectively, with 9 bases between them. The CDR3 is 15 amino acids. The germline CDR1 and CDR2 sequences are GTSNPN and SVGIG (reference sequence). The CDR3 loop is CAWSVPYRSGNTIYF. In nucleotides, the CDR3 is TGTGCCTGGAGTGTACCCTATCGCTCTGGAAACACCATATATTTT. Full variable domain (missing parts from reference TRBV30 and TRBJ1-3): SQTIHQWPATLVQPVGSPLSLECTVEGTSNPNLYWYRQAAGRGLQLLFYSVGIGQISSEVPQNLSASRPQDRQFILSSKKLLLSDSGFYLCAWSVPYRSGNTIYFGEGSWLTVV.

Details on this clone: The same CDR3 also results from other DNA sequences found in this sample. The CDR3 loop reads CASSPAGTSGNSYNEQFF. CDR3 nucleotides: TGTGCCAGCTCACCGGCCGGGACTAGTGGAAACTCCTACAATGAGCAGTTCTTC. The chain employs TRBV18 and TRBJ2-1; 8 nucleotides match TRBD2. Germline V CDR1 and CDR2: KGHSH, LQKENI. This CDR3 spans 18 amino acids. V shed 3 bases and J 0 bases; nucleotides not matched to a gene: 10.

V gene TRBV27 combines with J gene TRBJ2-1, with D possibly matching TRBD1 (5 bases). The CDR3 is 15 amino acids. The germline V and J ends were trimmed by 7 bases and 0 bases, with 13 bases remaining between them. CDR1 is MNHEY, CDR2 SMNVEV, per germline (reference sequence). The CDR3 loop reads CASKMGLSSYNEQFF. CDR3 bases: TGTGCCAGCAAGATGGGGCTCAGCTCCTACAATGAGCAGTTCTTC.

This clone was seen a handful of times. The chain links TRBV7-9 to TRBJ1-1; D may be TRBD1 (5 bases). This CDR3 has 15 amino acids. Germline assignment: CDR1 SEHNR and CDR2 FQNEAQ (reference sequence). The V end was cut by 5 bases, the J end by 1 base, with 14 bases between. The chain's CDR3 is CASSPNAGQNTEAFF. CDR3 coding DNA: TGTGCCAGCAGCCCTAATGCCGGACAGAACACTGAAGCTTTCTTT. Full variable domain (outside the CDR3, taken from reference TRBV7-9 and TRBJ1-1): DTGVSQNPRHKITKRGQNVTFRCDPISEHNRLYWYRQTLGQGPEFLTYFQNEAQLEKSRLLSDRFSAERPKGSFSTLEIQRTEQGDSAMYLCASSPNAGQNTEAFFGQGTRLTVV.

There are a few counts of this clone. J is TRBJ2-1 and V is TRBV10-3, with 10 nucleotides matching TRBD1. This CDR3 is 17 amino acids long. Germline CDR1 is ENHRY and CDR2 is SYGVKD. With V trimmed by 3 bases and J by 4 bases, 9 bases remained unmatched. DNA of the CDR3: TGTGCCATCAGTGACCTCTTGACAGGGGGCGCTTACAATGAGCAGTTCTTC. It codes for CAISDLLTGGAYNEQFF.

The V and J genes are TRBV7-2 and TRBJ2-5; the D is unclear. V lost 5 bases to trimming and J lost 0 bases, with 7 bases between them. Germline CDR1 and CDR2: SGHTA and FQGNSA. This CDR3 comprises 13 residues. CDR3 nucleotides: TGTGCCAGCAGCCCATTGTACCAAGAGACCCAGTACTTC. Translation gives CASSPLYQETQYF.

J is TRBJ2-7 and V is TRBV7-8; 7 bases fit TRBD1. Losses at the gene ends were 8 bases for V and 4 bases for J; bases not matched to a gene: 5. This CDR3 spans 12 amino acids. The V gene's germline CDR1 is SGHVS and CDR2 FQNEAQ. The CDR3 region is CASGDRPYEQYF. DNA for the CDR3: TGTGCCAGCGGGGACAGACCTTACGAGCAGTACTTC.

V gene TRBV30 combines with J gene TRBJ2-7, with 9 bases lining up with TRBD2. The trim removed 4 bases at V and 3 bases at J, leaving 16 bases unmatched. Germline CDR1 is GTSNPN and CDR2 is SVGIG (reference sequence). The CDR3 runs to 17 residues. The CDR3 spells CAWKGGSGSPLNYEQYF. Written as DNA, the CDR3 is TGTGCCTGGAAGGGTGGTAGCGGGAGCCCCCTCAACTACGAGCAGTACTTC.

In its sample, this clone was seen once. This chain joins TRBV28 and TRBJ2-3; 9 nucleotides agree with TRBD1. From germline, CDR1 is MDHEN and CDR2 SYDVKM. The CDR3 length is 16 residues. The J segment lost 2 bases and the V segment lost 8 bases, leaving 11 bases of the junction unmatched. CDR3 coding DNA: TGTGCCAGCGGGGAAACAGGGGGCGGTTCCACAGATACGCAGTATTTT. It encodes CASGETGGGSTDTQYF. The variable domain in full, completed from reference TRBV28 and TRBJ2-3, reads DVKVTQSSRYLVKRTGEKVFLECVQDMDHENMFWYRQDPGLGLRLIYFSYDVKMKEKGDIPEGYSVSREKKERFSLILESASTNQTSMYLCASGETGGGSTDTQYFGPGTRLTVL.

J is TRBJ2-5 and V is TRBV7-9; TRBD2 matches at 10 bases. This CDR3 comprises 15 residues. V dropped 2 bases and J dropped 5; count of bases not matched to a gene: 5. Germline-derived CDR1 and CDR2 are SEHNR and FQNEAQ (reference sequence). The DNA for the CDR3 is TGTGCCAGCAGCTTATCCGTTAGCGGGAGGGAGACCCAGTACTTC. It is translated as CASSLSVSGRETQYF.

About this clone: The same CDR3 also results from other DNA sequences found in this sample. The genes are TRBV7-3 and TRBJ1-5, with D tentatively TRBD1 (6 bases). V gave up 5 bases and J gave up 2 bases, with 28 bases separating them. Per germline, CDR1 SGHTA and CDR2 FQGTGA. This CDR3 has 20 residues. CDR3 residues: CASSPPHRLGQMDGNQPQHF. CDR3 nucleotide sequence: TGTGCCAGCAGCCCCCCACATCGGTTAGGACAGATGGACGGCAATCAGCCCCAGCATTTT.

CDR3 amino acids: CASSPPGGDSTAFEKLFF. The CDR3 bases are TGTGCCAGCTCACCTCCGGGGGGGGACTCGACGGCGTTTGAAAAACTGTTTTTT. The chain carries TRBV18 and TRBJ1-4, with a tentative D call TRBD1 (5 bases). Per the germline V gene, CDR1 is KGHSH and CDR2 is LQKENI. The CDR3 totals 18 residues. V lost 3 bases and J 7 bases, leaving 24 bases between the germline ends.

The chain is built from TRBV6-1 and TRBJ1-2; D is possibly TRBD1 (5 bases). Germline lookup yields CDR1 MNHNS and CDR2 SASEGT. CDR3 length: 14 residues. Between the trimmed V and J ends, which lost 0 bases and 8 bases, there was a span of 13 bases. The CDR3 is CASSEAGGGYGYTF. The CDR3 nucleotides are TGTGCCAGCAGTGAAGCGGGGGGAGGGTACGGCTACACCTTC.

The CDR3 bases are TGTGCCAGCAGCCACCCCGCCGGGACTAGCGGGACCTCCTCCTACAATGAGCAGTTCTTC. The encoded protein is CASSHPAGTSGTSSYNEQFF. The V gene is TRBV7-3, the J gene TRBJ2-1, with 13 bases that match TRBD2. CDR3 length equals 20 residues. Germline CDR1 SGHTA, CDR2 FQGTGA. The V gene end was trimmed by 5 bases and the J gene end by 0 bases; junction bases not matched to a gene: 13.

The chain uses TRBV11-3 and TRBJ2-5, with TRBD1 matching 7 bases. With 1 base clipped from V and 3 bases from J, the junction kept 8 bases outside the gene matches. Per the germline V gene, CDR1 is SGHNT and CDR2 is YENEEA. CDR3 length equals 16 residues. CDR3 DNA: TGTGCCAGCAGCTTAGCACTGCCAGGGGGTGAAGAGACCCAGTACTTC. Its protein product is CASSLALPGGEETQYF.

This chain uses TRBV29-1 with TRBJ2-3; 8 bases agree with TRBD1. The CDR3 loop spans 13 amino acids. After removal of 7 bases from V and 2 bases from J, the junction contained 5 bases not matched to a gene. CDR1 and CDR2 (germline): SQVTM, ANQGSEA. The CDR3 reads CSAGQGYTDTQYF. The CDR3 DNA reads as TGCAGCGCCGGACAGGGATACACAGATACGCAGTATTTT.

J is TRBJ1-2 and V is TRBV7-9, with 9 nucleotides matching TRBD1. The J segment lost 3 bases and the V segment lost 9 bases, leaving 5 bases of the junction unmatched. Per germline, CDR1 SEHNR and CDR2 FQNEAQ (reference sequence). This CDR3 is 13 amino acids long. The CDR3 DNA follows: TGTGCCAGTTCGGGACAGGGATACTATGGCTACACCTTC. Its protein is CASSGQGYYGYTF.

This clone has only one observation. The V and J genes are TRBV28 and TRBJ2-1; 11 bases match TRBD2. Germline V gene data show CDR1 as MDHEN and CDR2 as SYDVKM. With V trimmed by 7 bases and J by 10 bases, 15 bases remained unmatched. CDR3 size: 16 residues. DNA of the CDR3: TGTGCCAGCACCGCGGGGGGTAGCGGGAGGGCCAAGGAGCAGTTCTTC. Encoded protein: CASTAGGSGRAKEQFF.

The chain employs TRBV11-1 and TRBJ2-1; 8 bases line up with TRBD2. Germline CDR1 reads SGHAT; CDR2 reads FQDESV (reference sequence). CDR3 length equals 14 residues. Trimming removed 3 bases from V and 8 bases from J; junction bases left unmatched: 6. The chain's CDR3 is CASSFSGGVHEQFF. CDR3 sequence (DNA): TGTGCCAGCAGCTTTTCCGGGGGGGTGCATGAGCAGTTCTTC.